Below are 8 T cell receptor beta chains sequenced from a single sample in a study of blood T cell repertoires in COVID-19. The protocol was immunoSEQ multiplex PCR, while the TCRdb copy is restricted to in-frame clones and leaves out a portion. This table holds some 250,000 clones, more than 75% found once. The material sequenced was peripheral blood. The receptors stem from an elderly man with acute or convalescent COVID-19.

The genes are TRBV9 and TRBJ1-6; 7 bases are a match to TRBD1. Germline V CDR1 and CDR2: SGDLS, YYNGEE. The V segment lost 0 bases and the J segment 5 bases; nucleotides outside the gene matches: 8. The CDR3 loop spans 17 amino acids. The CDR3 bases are TGTGCCAGCAGCGTAGGGAGTGGAGGGGGCAATAATTCACCCCTCCACTTT. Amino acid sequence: CASSVGSGGGNNSPLHF.

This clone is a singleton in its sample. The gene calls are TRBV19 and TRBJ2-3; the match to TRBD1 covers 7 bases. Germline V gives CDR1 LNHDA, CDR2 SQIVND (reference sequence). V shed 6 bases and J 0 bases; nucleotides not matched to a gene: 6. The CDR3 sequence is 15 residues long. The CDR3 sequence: CASREWDSSTDTQYF. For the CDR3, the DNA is TGTGCCAGTAGGGAATGGGACAGTAGCACAGATACGCAGTATTTT.

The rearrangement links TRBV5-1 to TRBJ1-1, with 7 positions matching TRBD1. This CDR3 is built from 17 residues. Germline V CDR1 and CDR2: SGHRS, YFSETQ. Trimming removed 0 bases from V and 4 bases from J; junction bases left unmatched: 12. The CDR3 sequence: CASSLARQGGSFTEAFF. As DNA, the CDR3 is TGCGCCAGCAGCTTGGCTCGACAGGGCGGGTCGTTCACTGAAGCTTTCTTT.

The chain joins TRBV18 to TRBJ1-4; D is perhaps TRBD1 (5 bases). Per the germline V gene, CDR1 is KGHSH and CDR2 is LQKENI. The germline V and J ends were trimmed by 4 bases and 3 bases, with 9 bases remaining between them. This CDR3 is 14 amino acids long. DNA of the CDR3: TGTGCCAGCTCACAGGGGATCGCTAATGAAAAACTGTTTTTT. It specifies CASSQGIANEKLFF.

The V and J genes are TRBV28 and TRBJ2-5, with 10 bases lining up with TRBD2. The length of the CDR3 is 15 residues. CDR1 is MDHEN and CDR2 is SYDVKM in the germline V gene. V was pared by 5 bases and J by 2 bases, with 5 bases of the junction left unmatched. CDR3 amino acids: CASSGLAERQETQYF. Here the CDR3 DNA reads TGTGCCAGCAGTGGACTAGCGGAGAGGCAAGAGACCCAGTACTTC.

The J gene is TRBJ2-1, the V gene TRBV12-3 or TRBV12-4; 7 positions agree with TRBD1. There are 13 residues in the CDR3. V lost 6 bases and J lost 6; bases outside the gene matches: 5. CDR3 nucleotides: TGTGCCAGCAGACGGGACAGTATCAATGAGCAGTTCTTC. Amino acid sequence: CASRRDSINEQFF.

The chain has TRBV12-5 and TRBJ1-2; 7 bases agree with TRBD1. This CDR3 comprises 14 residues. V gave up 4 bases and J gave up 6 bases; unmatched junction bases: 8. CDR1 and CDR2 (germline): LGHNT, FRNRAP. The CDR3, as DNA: TGTGCTAGTGGTTGGGGACAGAAATCGGATGGCTACACCTTC. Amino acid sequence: CASGWGQKSDGYTF.

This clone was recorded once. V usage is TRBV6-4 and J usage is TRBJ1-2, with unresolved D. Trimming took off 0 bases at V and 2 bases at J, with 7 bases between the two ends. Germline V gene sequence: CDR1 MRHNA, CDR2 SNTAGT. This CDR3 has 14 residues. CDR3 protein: CASSDSGRNYGYTF. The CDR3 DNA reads TGTGCCAGCAGTGACTCTGGCAGGAACTATGGCTACACCTTC.